A selection of T cell receptor beta chains follows, all from one sample in a study of blood T cells in healthy people across ages. TCRdb re-derived calls from the 5' RACE reads in MiXCR, one entry per CDR3 protein. The data contain 550,000 to 800,000 distinct CDR3 sequences, 32% of them singletons. The specimen sequenced was blood. These receptors were collected from a woman older than 75 in good health. CDR3s include the opening cysteine and the closing phenylalanine or tryptophan. Each record gives: V gene, J gene, CDR3 protein.

v_call: TRBV25-1; j_call: TRBJ2-1; cdr3_aa: CASKKGVGETQFF
v_call: TRBV15; j_call: TRBJ2-1; cdr3_aa: CATSRGDRARNEQFF
v_call: TRBV7-3; j_call: TRBJ2-1; cdr3_aa: CASSLTEGGNNEQFF
v_call: TRBV25-1; j_call: TRBJ1-2; cdr3_aa: CASRGARANYGYTF
v_call: TRBV7-2; j_call: TRBJ2-1; cdr3_aa: CASSLTGAAYNEQFF
v_call: TRBV7-9; j_call: TRBJ2-1; cdr3_aa: CASSLGPTVNEQFF
v_call: TRBV6-1; j_call: TRBJ2-7; cdr3_aa: CASSRGPAYEQYF
v_call: TRBV5-1; j_call: TRBJ1-4; cdr3_aa: CASSPGTGPNEKLFF
v_call: TRBV20-1; j_call: TRBJ2-3; cdr3_aa: CSAKVPPDTQYF
v_call: TRBV6-2/TRBV6-3; j_call: TRBJ1-5; cdr3_aa: CASSYARGRGAGSNQPQHF
v_call: TRBV30; j_call: TRBJ2-7; cdr3_aa: CAWSFNQQGVIKNF
v_call: TRBV11-2; j_call: TRBJ2-7; cdr3_aa: CACSSGLAGVNEQYF
v_call: TRBV20-1; j_call: TRBJ2-5; cdr3_aa: CSVTSGGETQYF
v_call: TRBV6-1; j_call: TRBJ1-5; cdr3_aa: CASNLDLNQPQHF
v_call: TRBV6-5; j_call: TRBJ2-3; cdr3_aa: CASSPDQRRQRDTQYF
v_call: TRBV7-9; j_call: TRBJ1-5; cdr3_aa: CASSLQASGMPRHF
v_call: TRBV4-2; j_call: TRBJ1-1; cdr3_aa: CASNQGTGQRNTEAFF
v_call: TRBV10-3; j_call: TRBJ2-7; cdr3_aa: CAITPDASYEQYF
v_call: TRBV3-1; j_call: TRBJ2-5; cdr3_aa: CASRQRETQYF
v_call: TRBV3-1; j_call: TRBJ1-4; cdr3_aa: CASSHGTEPNEKLFF
v_call: TRBV7-2; j_call: TRBJ1-2; cdr3_aa: CASSPEGGRNGYTF
v_call: TRBV7-3; j_call: TRBJ2-1; cdr3_aa: CASSFTSGGGNEQFF
v_call: TRBV5-8; j_call: TRBJ2-3; cdr3_aa: CASSLIRGADTQYF
v_call: TRBV3-1; j_call: TRBJ2-7; cdr3_aa: CASSPTGSLSYEQYF
v_call: TRBV30; j_call: TRBJ1-6; cdr3_aa: CAWSVSDLTNSPLHF
v_call: TRBV11-2; j_call: TRBJ2-2; cdr3_aa: CASSLDEGTGELFF
v_call: TRBV20-1; j_call: TRBJ2-7; cdr3_aa: CSARDKRGQGSPYGYEQYF
v_call: TRBV6-1; j_call: TRBJ2-7; cdr3_aa: CASSDPARSSYEQYF
v_call: TRBV6-1; j_call: TRBJ1-2; cdr3_aa: CASSSPGAPRGGYTF
v_call: TRBV7-9; j_call: TRBJ2-7; cdr3_aa: CASSPMMGTGEQYF
v_call: TRBV29-1; j_call: TRBJ1-1; cdr3_aa: CSVQTGGNTEAFF
v_call: TRBV28; j_call: TRBJ2-7; cdr3_aa: CASIPQVGSSYEQYF
v_call: TRBV27; j_call: TRBJ1-2; cdr3_aa: CASSRGSGGHGYTF
v_call: TRBV10-2; j_call: TRBJ2-7; cdr3_aa: CASSDFRDRGHEQYF
v_call: TRBV7-2; j_call: TRBJ2-2; cdr3_aa: CASSRDSPYTGELFF
v_call: TRBV7-2; j_call: TRBJ2-7; cdr3_aa: CASSVGGTNEQYF
v_call: TRBV15; j_call: TRBJ2-1; cdr3_aa: CATSGLNQRAEVFHEQFF
v_call: TRBV2; j_call: TRBJ1-1; cdr3_aa: CASKTRDTEAFF